The rows below give T cell receptor beta chains drawn from one sample of a study of cytomegalovirus exposure and HLA in healthy donors. Here immunoSEQ multiplex PCR was the method, and the copy in TCRdb shows in-frame clones only, minus some. The sample has 150,000 or so clones; about four fifths are singletons. Sequenced sample: PBMCs. These receptors were taken from a man aged 30 to 45 in good health and CMV-seropositive. Both conserved end residues are part of each CDR3. A D gene is named only where the DNA matches it firmly. Size is stated for part of the rows, as once, few or many counts, or as a class when the clone is expanded.

TRBV14	TRBD2	.	TRBJ2-4	CASSQSGLALINRIDIQYF	TGTGCCAGCAGCCAGTCGGGACTAGCCCTAATAAACAGGATAGACATTCAGTACTTC
TRBV7-6	TRBD2	.	TRBJ2-7	CASSLWTSGGYEQYF	TGTGCCAGCAGCCTTTGGACTAGCGGCGGGTACGAGCAGTACTTC
TRBV7-2	TRBD1	.	TRBJ1-6	CASSPGQGRSYNSPLHF	TGTGCCAGCAGCCCCGGACAGGGAAGGTCCTATAATTCACCCCTCCACTTT
TRBV7-2	TRBD2	.	TRBJ2-3	CASRPGGLAGADTQYF	TGTGCCAGCAGACCCGGGGGACTAGCGGGGGCAGATACGCAGTATTTT
TRBV10-3	.	.	TRBJ2-3	CAISGGATDTQYF	TGTGCCATCAGTGGGGGCGCGACAGATACGCAGTATTTT
TRBV4-2	TRBD1	.	TRBJ1-2	CASSREGQGKGYTF	TGTGCCAGCAGCCGGGAGGGACAGGGAAAAGGCTACACCTTC
TRBV10-3	.	few	TRBJ2-1	CAISTSGGPYNEQFF	TGTGCCATCAGCACCTCAGGGGGGCCCTACAATGAGCAGTTCTTC
TRBV19	.	.	TRBJ2-1	CASSDPGSSYNEQFF	TGTGCCAGTAGTGACCCGGGAAGCTCCTACAATGAGCAGTTCTTC
TRBV27	TRBD2	few	TRBJ2-1	CASSFTATSPAYNEQFF	TGTGCCAGCAGTTTCACCGCGACTAGCCCCGCCTACAATGAGCAGTTCTTC
TRBV7-9	.	.	TRBJ2-2	CASSPTKNTGELFF	TGTGCCAGCAGCCCCACAAAGAACACCGGGGAGCTGTTTTTT
TRBV5-1	.	.	TRBJ1-4	CASSLGSLNEKLFF	TGCGCCAGCAGCTTGGGGAGTCTTAATGAAAAACTGTTTTTT
TRBV27	TRBD1	.	TRBJ1-2	CASSLSPTGEYGYTF	TGTGCCAGCAGTTTATCCCCGACAGGGGAATATGGCTACACCTTC
TRBV4-2	TRBD2	.	TRBJ2-1	CASSQVLIERGSYNEQFF	TGTGCCAGCAGCCAAGTTCTAATCGAGCGGGGAAGCTACAATGAGCAGTTCTTC
TRBV9	.	.	TRBJ1-3	CASSVGGSSGNTIYF	TGTGCCAGCAGCGTAGGAGGAAGCTCTGGAAACACCATATATTTT
TRBV19	TRBD1	.	TRBJ1-1	CASSIRTGGEAEAFF	TGTGCCAGTAGTATCCGGACAGGGGGGGAGGCTGAAGCTTTCTTT
TRBV9	TRBD1	.	TRBJ2-3	CASSVGTVSTDTQYF	TGTGCCAGCAGCGTGGGGACAGTTAGCACAGATACGCAGTATTTT
TRBV27	.	.	TRBJ2-4	CASSFTDRNIQYF	TGTGCCAGCAGTTTCACCGACAGGAACATTCAGTACTTC
TRBV18	.	.	TRBJ1-1	CASSPSTLGLGAFF	TGTGCCAGCTCACCTAGTACCCTAGGCCTCGGAGCTTTCTTT
TRBV29-1	TRBD1	.	TRBJ1-2	CSTGTELYGYTF	TGCAGCACCGGGACAGAGCTTTATGGCTACACCTTC
TRBV19	.	.	TRBJ1-2	CASSYSYGYTF	TGTGCCAGTAGTTACAGCTATGGCTACACCTTC
TRBV19	.	.	TRBJ2-7	CASSRQQPSYEQYF	TGTGCCAGTAGCCGACAGCAACCCTCCTACGAGCAGTACTTC
TRBV11-2	TRBD2	.	TRBJ2-1	CASSHSGRFLGEQFF	TGTGCCAGCAGCCATAGCGGGAGATTTCTAGGAGAGCAGTTCTTC
TRBV5-1	TRBD2	.	TRBJ2-3	CASSLSLAGAGDTQYF	TGCGCCAGCAGCTTGAGCCTAGCGGGGGCCGGGGATACGCAGTATTTT
TRBV2	.	.	TRBJ2-1	CASREGKQFF	TGTGCCAGCAGGGAGGGGAAGCAGTTCTTC
TRBV19	TRBD1	.	TRBJ1-2	CASNIRTGEQGYGYTF	TGTGCCAGTAACATCAGGACAGGGGAACAAGGATATGGCTACACCTTC
TRBV7-9	.	.	TRBJ2-3	CSSSLGEQRTTDTQYF	TGTTCCAGCAGCTTAGGTGAACAGCGGACCACAGATACGCAGTATTTT
TRBV2	TRBD1	.	TRBJ1-1	CASSPDRVNTEAFF	TGTGCCAGCAGTCCCGACAGGGTGAACACTGAAGCTTTCTTT
TRBV1	.	.	TRBJ2-7	CTSSHFSRDRGGREQYF	TGCACCAGCAGCCATTTCTCTCGGGACAGAGGGGGCCGCGAGCAGTACTTC
TRBV6-1	TRBD1	.	TRBJ1-1	CASSVLGGAGNTEAFF	TGTGCCAGCAGTGTTCTAGGGGGCGCCGGGAACACTGAAGCTTTCTTT
TRBV29-1	TRBD2	.	TRBJ2-7	CSVVGSGSASYEQYF	TGCAGCGTTGTAGGTAGCGGGAGCGCATCCTACGAGCAGTACTTC
TRBV27	.	.	TRBJ1-1	CASSLSTGEHPLEAFF	TGTGCCAGCAGTTTATCGACCGGGGAACACCCACTCGAAGCTTTCTTT
TRBV12-2	.	.	TRBJ1-2	CASRPEGGFYGYTF	TGTGCAAGTCGCCCCGAAGGGGGCTTCTATGGCTACACCTTC
TRBV9	.	.	TRBJ2-7	CASSVGPSAYEQYF	TGTGCCAGCAGCGTAGGGCCTAGCGCGTACGAGCAGTACTTC
TRBV30	.	.	TRBJ2-3	CACSVMGLRTDTQYF	TGTGCCTGTAGTGTAATGGGGCTTCGCACAGATACGCAGTATTTT
TRBV28	TRBD2	once	TRBJ2-7	CASSLSLAGAPSYEQYF	TGTGCCAGCAGTTTATCCTTAGCGGGGGCACCCTCCTACGAGCAGTACTTC
TRBV5-6	.	.	TRBJ2-1	CASSGQGIVYGEQFF	TGTGCCAGCAGCGGCCAGGGTATCGTTTACGGTGAGCAGTTCTTC
TRBV7-6	.	.	TRBJ2-1	CASSLMGHGYNEQFF	TGTGCCAGCAGCTTAATGGGACATGGCTACAATGAGCAGTTCTTC
TRBV28	.	.	TRBJ1-3	CASSLMGGAGNTIYF	TGTGCCAGCAGTCTGATGGGAGGTGCTGGAAACACCATATATTTT
TRBV11-2	.	.	TRBJ1-6	CASSAPSGTNNSPLHF	TGTGCCAGCAGTGCCCCCAGTGGGACAAATAATTCACCCCTCCACTTT
TRBV27	TRBD2	.	TRBJ2-5	CASSPRGLASETQYF	TGTGCCAGCAGTCCCCGGGGACTAGCTTCGGAGACCCAGTACTTC
TRBV7-9	.	.	TRBJ1-1	CASSRPFQTNRWDTEAFF	TGTGCCAGCAGCCGCCCCTTCCAGACAAATCGGTGGGACACTGAAGCTTTCTTT
TRBV2	.	.	TRBJ1-3	CASTQGRGNTIYF	TGTGCCAGCACACAGGGTCGGGGAAACACCATATATTTT
TRBV19	.	.	TRBJ2-6	CASSSKGATGAGSGANVLTF	TGTGCCAGTAGTTCCAAAGGGGCTACAGGGGCGGGGTCTGGGGCCAACGTCCTGACTTTC
TRBV19	TRBD1	.	TRBJ1-2	CASSAGQVGGYTF	TGTGCCAGTAGTGCCGGACAGGTTGGGGGCTACACCTTC
TRBV4-3	.	few	TRBJ1-6	CASSQDMETASYNSPLHF	TGCGCCAGCAGCCAAGATATGGAGACAGCAAGCTATAATTCACCCCTCCACTTT
TRBV28	.	.	TRBJ1-5	CASSLGGYNQPQHF	TGTGCCAGCAGTCTCGGGGGTTACAATCAGCCCCAGCATTTT